A single sample is the source of the 10 T cell receptor beta chains below, sequenced in a study of blood T cell repertoires in COVID-19. Data came from immunoSEQ multiplex PCR; TCRdb stores just in-frame clones and leaves some out. There are roughly 150,000 clones in the sample; about 81% occur only once, and approximately 11% lies in the top ten. The sample taken for sequencing was peripheral blood. The receptors come from a human donor in a cohort sampled during active COVID-19.

The chain links TRBV2 to TRBJ2-2; tentatively, D is TRBD1 (5 bases). Germline CDR1 reads SNHLY; CDR2 reads FYNNEI. With 7 bases removed from V and 1 base from J, the gap between germline ends came to 10 bases. The CDR3 contains 14 residues. In nucleotides, the CDR3 is TGTGCCAGCAAGGGCAGGGTGAACACCGGGGAGCTGTTTTTT. Translated, it gives CASKGRVNTGELFF.

The rearrangement joins TRBV19 to TRBJ2-4, with 11 bases lining up with TRBD1. The V segment lost 3 bases and the J segment 8 bases; nucleotides outside the gene matches: 6. Germline CDR1 LNHDA, CDR2 SQIVND (reference sequence). The CDR3 runs 15 residues. CDR3 sequence: CASSIEGQGADIQYF. The CDR3 DNA reads TGTGCCAGTAGTATTGAAGGACAGGGGGCAGACATTCAGTACTTC.

The chain couples TRBV28 to TRBJ1-1; possible D gene TRBD1, 5 bases. Germline values: CDR1 MDHEN, CDR2 SYDVKM. The CDR3 loop spans 13 amino acids. Trimming left V 5 bases short and J 5 bases short, with 12 bases between. CDR3 nucleotides: TGTGCCAGCAGTCCGGGACTTAAAACTGAAGCTTTCTTT. Protein sequence: CASSPGLKTEAFF.

V and J are TRBV19 and TRBJ1-5, with D possibly being TRBD1 (6 bases). Germline V CDR1 and CDR2: LNHDA, SQIVND (reference sequence). V was pared by 3 bases and J by 1 base, with 7 bases between. This CDR3 is built from 14 residues. The DNA of the CDR3 is TGTGCCAGTAGTATTACAGGGAGCAATCAGCCCCAGCATTTT. This gives the protein CASSITGSNQPQHF.

This chain links TRBV14 with TRBJ1-6; TRBD1 is a possible D gene (5 bases). The V and J ends lost 4 bases and 4 bases respectively, with 11 bases between them. CDR3 length equals 15 residues. CDR1 and CDR2 from the germline V gene are SGHDN and FVKESK. The DNA for the CDR3 is TGTGCCAGCAGCCGTCGGGGGTCGTATAATTCACCCCTCCACTTT. Residues: CASSRRGSYNSPLHF.

The V and J genes are TRBV6-5 and TRBJ2-3, with TRBD2 identical over 10 bases. Germline V gives CDR1 MNHEY, CDR2 SVGAGI. CDR3 size: 15 residues. After removal of 9 bases from V and 8 bases from J, the junction contained 14 bases not matched to a gene. CDR3 bases: TGTGCCAGTGAGGTCAGCGGGGGGGCGAGAGGTACGCAGTATTTT. As protein: CASEVSGGARGTQYF.

This clone was found a few times. This sequence joins TRBV6-5 and TRBJ1-6; 7 bases agree with TRBD1. V lost 7 bases, J lost 5 bases, and 8 bases stayed unmatched. Per germline, CDR1 MNHEY and CDR2 SVGAGI. The CDR3 covers 15 residues. The CDR3 sequence is CASTPIGTDNSPLHF. The DNA for the CDR3 is TGTGCCAGCACTCCAATAGGGACAGATAATTCACCCCTCCACTTT.

J is TRBJ2-1 and V is TRBV27, with D possibly being TRBD2 (5 bases). The germline V and J ends were trimmed by 2 bases and 9 bases, with 20 bases remaining between them. There are 16 residues in the CDR3. Per germline, CDR1 MNHEY and CDR2 SMNVEV (reference sequence). CDR3: CASSLHGMEFRGEQFF. CDR3 bases: TGTGCCAGCAGTTTACACGGGATGGAGTTTAGAGGTGAGCAGTTCTTC.

This clone has a handful of counts. The chain carries TRBV5-4 and TRBJ1-5; 9 nucleotides match TRBD1. V shed 6 bases and J 4 bases; nucleotides not matched to a gene: 5. There are 14 residues in the CDR3. Germline CDR1 and CDR2: SGHNT and YYREEE (reference sequence). In DNA, the CDR3 is TGTGCCAGCACCATACAGGGGGCGAATCAGCCCCAGCATTTT. Protein product: CASTIQGANQPQHF.

The chain employs TRBV4-1 and TRBJ2-7; D gene ambiguous. CDR1 is MGHRA and CDR2 is YSYEKL in the germline V gene. V lost 0 bases and J lost 0, with 9 bases in between. This CDR3 is built from 15 residues. Written as DNA, the CDR3 is TGCGCCAGCAGCCAAGAGAGTCTGAGCTCCTACGAGCAGTACTTC. Its protein product is CASSQESLSSYEQYF.